Included here is one T cell receptor (beta chain) sequence, with context. Its cognate antigen is unknown. CD4+ T cells from unexposed donors were obtained before the COVID-19 pandemic (2011-2018). The data were obtained in a study of CD4 T cells in relation to SARS-CoV-2 and coronaviruses. As for the study in general: Crossreactive spike epitopes shared across donors were mapped to their HLA restriction.

Germline values: CDR1 SEHNR, CDR2 FQNEAQ (reference sequence). V was pared by 0 bases and J by 1 base, with 8 bases of the junction left unmatched. The CDR3 has 17 amino acids. Findings of the study overall: Each donor contributed either pre-pandemic or post-infection samples, not both. No crossreactivity against non-spike viral proteins was tested here.

Uncultured naive and memory CD4+ T cells supplied DNA for deep TCR-beta sequencing. Repertoires were generated with immunoSEQ multiplex PCR, while TCRdb's copy carries only in-frame clones and drops some. The repertoire holds 55,000 to 75,000 clones, about nine tenths seen once, with more than 1.5% in the top ten. The chain uses TRBV7-9 and TRBJ2-7; 8 bases align to TRBD2. This sequence was found in a human donor in good health. Material for sequencing was memory CD4+ T cells from PBMCs. The CDR3 DNA reads as TGTGCCAGCAGCTTAGCTCAATCTAGCGGGTCTTCCTACGAGCAGTACTTC. It encodes CASSLAQSSGSSYEQYF.